This T cell receptor beta chain stems from a study of shared T cell receptors in the human thymus (TCRdb year 2021). The study in broad terms: The study examined how self-reactive, shared T-cell receptor alpha chains are generated in the human thymus.

Based on the germline V gene, the CDR1 and CDR2 sequences are SGHTA and FQGNSA. The CDR3 holds 18 amino acids from the cysteine to the phenylalanine. The read is trimmed to its CDR3 DNA, 54 bases read in frame from base 1. The trim is 5 bases for V and 5 bases for J, with a gap of 25 bases between the germline ends. This clone is a singleton in its sample. Its recognized antigen is unknown. Base qualities are not recorded, but no much larger clone differs from it by a single base. Receptor libraries were prepared by the immunoSEQ multiplex PCR assay. In TCRdb, the immuneACCESS table is reduced to in-frame sequences with V and J assigned. These tables do not hold every clone; where another copy was compared, an unresolved V gene accounts for under half, and the others remain unexplained. The sample includes around 340,000 clones, with 95% observed a single time. The top ten clones comprise roughly 0.021% of the sample.

This sequence uses TRBV7-2 and TRBJ1-5, with a tentative D gene TRBD1 over 6 matching bases. The receptor's source is a human donor. The sequenced sample was thymocytes. The CDR3 corresponds to CASSPRRRTDRYDQPQHF. The DNA is TGTGCCAGCAGCCCGAGGAGAAGGACGGACAGATATGATCAGCCCCAGCATTTT.